Given below is one T cell receptor beta chain in context. The sample belongs to a study of CD8+CD57+ T cells in acquired aplastic anemia. The CDR3 runs to 15 residues. Trimming took 5 bases from V and 0 from J, leaving 13 bases between them. CDR1 LGHNA and CDR2 YNFKEQ come from the germline V gene. Genomic DNA, serving as template, underwent TCR beta VDJ and CDR3 profiling. Via MiXCR, TCRdb re-called the reads, giving one row per CDR3 protein. In the table there are 190,000 or so distinct CDR3 sequences, under 65% of which are singletons. Input material: sorted CD4+, CD8+, or CD8+CD57+ T cells (not recorded which) from PBMCs. The sequence was obtained from a human donor in good health. J is TRBJ1-2 and V is TRBV4-2, with D perhaps TRBD1 (6 bases). The DNA of the CDR3 is TGTGCCAGCAGCGTCCCAAGGACAGCTAACTATGGCTACACCTTC. This codes for CASSVPRTANYGYTF.